Below are 30 T cell receptor beta chains sequenced from a single sample in a study of T cell changes during pregnancy in multiple sclerosis. Produced via immunoSEQ multiplex PCR; TCRdb's table is partial and in-frame only. The sample yields about 100,000 clones, about nine tenths seen once. The sequencing used peripheral blood, collected after pregnancy. These receptors all stem from a female donor with multiple sclerosis, enrolled in a pregnancy study.

The V and J genes are TRBV27 and TRBJ2-1, with a weak D call TRBD2 (5 bases). CDR3 length: 18 residues. With 6 bases removed from V and 5 bases from J, the gap between germline ends came to 26 bases. The germline V gene has CDR1 MNHEY and CDR2 SMNVEV (reference sequence). CDR3 nucleotide sequence: TGTGCCAGCAGCGTCCAGGAAGTGGCGGGCCGTTGGGACAATGAGCAGTTCTTC. Protein product: CASSVQEVAGRWDNEQFF.

The chain joins TRBV5-1 to TRBJ1-6; D possibly corresponds to TRBD1 (5 bases). The germline gives CDR1 SGHRS, CDR2 YFSETQ. The CDR3 is made up of 15 amino acids. The ends were cut back, 1 base at V and 6 bases at J, with 11 bases in the middle. This CDR3 reads CASSLTMQGNSPLHF. DNA of the CDR3: TGCGCCAGCAGCTTGACGATGCAGGGTAATTCACCCCTCCACTTT.

V usage is TRBV15 and J usage is TRBJ2-4, with a weak D call TRBD1 (6 bases). The CDR3 totals 18 residues. V lost 1 base and J lost 2, with 18 bases in between. Germline assignment: CDR1 LNHNV and CDR2 YYDKDF (reference sequence). The CDR3 protein is CATSRVGVNREPKNIQYF. For the CDR3, the DNA is TGTGCCACCAGCAGAGTTGGGGTGAACAGGGAACCCAAAAACATTCAGTACTTC. Based on the CDR3 plus reference TRBV15 and TRBJ2-4, the full variable domain is DAMVIQNPRYQVTQFGKPVTLSCSQTLNHNVMYWYQQKSSQAPKLLFHYYDKDFNNEADTPDNFQSRRPNTSFCFLDIRSPGLGDTAMYLCATSRVGVNREPKNIQYFGAGTRLSVL.

This clone showed up just once. The J gene is TRBJ1-6, the V gene TRBV7-8, with 9 bases aligning to TRBD1. Germline values: CDR1 SGHVS, CDR2 FQNEAQ. The CDR3 consists of 16 residues. V was pared by 0 bases and J by 7 bases, with 4 bases of the junction left unmatched. Here the CDR3 reads CASSLAAGTGNSPLHF. Here the CDR3 DNA reads TGTGCCAGCAGCTTAGCAGCTGGGACAGGGAATTCACCCCTCCACTTT. Using reference TRBV7-8 and TRBJ1-6 for the parts outside the CDR3, the full variable domain is GAGVSQSPRYKVAKRGQDVALRCDPISGHVSLFWYQQALGQGPEFLTYFQNEAQLDKSGLPSDRFFAERPEGSVSTLKIQRTQQEDSAVYLCASSLAAGTGNSPLHFGNGTRLTVT.

V is TRBV28 and J is TRBJ1-2; D is perhaps TRBD1 (5 bases). V was shortened by 4 bases and J by 0 bases, with 15 bases between the two germline ends. CDR1 and CDR2 from the germline V gene are MDHEN and SYDVKM. The CDR3 has 16 amino acids. The CDR3 protein is CASSSTAGLSNYGYTF. The CDR3 DNA reads TGTGCCAGCAGTTCGACAGCAGGGTTATCTAACTATGGCTACACCTTC.

Details on this clone: The sample has other DNA sequences that encode this CDR3 too. The genes are TRBV19 and TRBJ1-2, with 10 bases identical to TRBD1. Germline V gene data show CDR1 as LNHDA and CDR2 as SQIVND (reference sequence). V was pared by 2 bases and J by 6 bases, with 3 bases of the junction left unmatched. The CDR3 sequence is 14 residues long. The CDR3 bases are TGTGCCAGTAGTATAAGGACAGGGGGGCATGGCTACACCTTC. This codes for CASSIRTGGHGYTF. The variable domain in full, with the rest retrieved from reference TRBV19 and TRBJ1-2, is DGGITQSPKYLFRKEGQNVTLSCEQNLNHDAMYWYRQDPGQGLRLIYYSQIVNDFQKGDIAEGYSVSREKKESFPLTVTSAQKNPTAFYLCASSIRTGGHGYTFGSGTRLTVV.

This chain connects TRBV4-1 to TRBJ2-6, with D hard to call. Germline assignment: CDR1 MGHRA and CDR2 YSYEKL. V was pared by 1 base and J by 0 bases, with 10 bases between. This CDR3 has 17 residues. The CDR3 sequence is CASSQVGGPSGANVLTF. In DNA form, the CDR3 reads TGCGCCAGCAGCCAAGTAGGCGGTCCCTCTGGGGCCAACGTCCTGACTTTC.

The chain carries TRBV14 and TRBJ2-7, with a tentative D call TRBD2 (7 bases). CDR1 is SGHDN and CDR2 is FVKESK in the germline V gene. The CDR3 has 15 residues. The V gene lost 5 bases and the J gene lost 0 bases, with 14 bases spanning the gap. The CDR3 loop reads CASSNRGAVSYEQYF. The CDR3 region has the DNA TGTGCCAGCAGCAATCGGGGGGCGGTCTCCTACGAGCAGTACTTC.

The rearrangement links TRBV19 to TRBJ1-6; a weak D match, TRBD1 (5 bases). Germline V CDR1 and CDR2: LNHDA, SQIVND (reference sequence). Trimming removed 6 bases from V and 8 bases from J, with 11 bases in between. CDR3 size: 13 residues. In DNA, the CDR3 is TGTGCCAGTAGCCGGGGGGGGTATTCACCCCTCCACTTT. It specifies CASSRGGYSPLHF.

This sequence joins TRBV6-5 and TRBJ2-5, with D maybe TRBD1 (6 bases). CDR3 length: 15 residues. In germline, CDR1 is MNHEY, CDR2 SVGAGI. The V gene lost 4 bases and the J gene lost 2 bases, with 14 bases spanning the gap. The DNA of the CDR3 is TGTGCCAGCAGTTGGACCGTGGACAGTCAAGAGACCCAGTACTTC. This translates into CASSWTVDSQETQYF.

V usage is TRBV5-4 and J usage is TRBJ1-1, with 7 bases fitting TRBD1. The CDR3 sequence is 15 residues long. Per germline, CDR1 SGHNT and CDR2 YYREEE (reference sequence). The J segment lost 0 bases and the V segment lost 4 bases, leaving 6 bases of the junction unmatched. CDR3 in amino acids: CASSGRGVMNTEAFF. CDR3 sequence (DNA): TGTGCCAGCAGCGGCAGGGGGGTTATGAACACTGAAGCTTTCTTT.

The chain recombines TRBV5-1 with TRBJ2-1; the match to TRBD2 covers 10 bases. Unmatched junction bases numbered 8, after V lost 0 bases and J lost 8 bases. Germline CDR1 is SGHRS and CDR2 is YFSETQ. The length of the CDR3 is 16 residues. CDR3 nucleotide sequence: TGCGCCAGCAGCTTGGTCCTAGCGGGAGTCAAGGATGAGCAGTTCTTC. It codes for CASSLVLAGVKDEQFF. Variable domain in full (rest from reference TRBV5-1 and TRBJ2-1): KAGVTQTPRYLIKTRGQQVTLSCSPISGHRSVSWYQQTPGQGLQFLFEYFSETQRNKGNFPGRFSGRQFSNSRSEMNVSTLELGDSALYLCASSLVLAGVKDEQFFGPGTRLTVL.

The gene calls are TRBV27 and TRBJ2-7; tentatively, D is TRBD1 (5 bases). Germline V gene lookup returns CDR1 MNHEY and CDR2 SMNVEV (reference sequence). Trimming removed 8 bases from V and 5 bases from J, with 13 bases in between. The CDR3 runs to 12 residues. The CDR3 here is CASQSQGNEQYF. The CDR3 DNA follows: TGTGCCAGCCAGAGTCAGGGAAACGAGCAGTACTTC.

This clone was observed a single time. This chain uses TRBV23-1 with TRBJ1-2; D gene unclear. TRBV23-1 falls under the ORF class, with uncertain function. There are 13 residues in the CDR3. The V and J ends lost 2 bases and 1 base respectively, with 5 bases between them. CDR3 amino acids: CASSQHSNYGYTF. The CDR3 DNA reads TGCGCCAGCAGTCAACATAGTAACTATGGCTACACCTTC.

The rearrangement links TRBV7-2 to TRBJ1-2; D is possibly TRBD1 (6 bases). This CDR3 comprises 14 residues. V lost 1 base and J 8 bases, leaving 14 bases between the germline ends. CDR1 is SGHTA and CDR2 is FQGNSA in the germline V gene. CDR3 amino acids: CASSLGQVQGGYTF. The CDR3 DNA sequence: TGTGCCAGCAGCTTAGGACAGGTCCAGGGGGGCTACACCTTC.

The chain uses TRBV10-3 and TRBJ2-5, with TRBD2 matching 10 bases. Losses at the gene ends were 3 bases for V and 4 bases for J; bases not matched to a gene: 5. CDR1 is ENHRY, CDR2 SYGVKD, per germline. The CDR3 contains 15 residues. CDR3 nucleotide sequence: TGTGCCATCAGTGATGAGCGGGGGGGCCGAGAGACCCAGTACTTC. Translated, it gives CAISDERGGRETQYF.

This clone has a handful of counts. This chain uses TRBV9 with TRBJ1-3; TRBD1 matches at 9 bases. The ends lost 7 bases at V and 2 bases at J; junction bases unmatched: 7. The germline gives CDR1 SGDLS, CDR2 YYNGEE. This CDR3 has 15 residues. The CDR3 DNA follows: TGTGCCAGCCGCCGACAGGGGGGTCCTGGAAACACCATATATTTT. This sequence encodes CASRRQGGPGNTIYF. Filled out from reference TRBV9 and TRBJ1-3, the complete variable domain reads DSGVTQTPKHLITATGQRVTLRCSPRSGDLSVYWYQQSLDQGLQFLIQYYNGEERAKGNILERFSAQQFPDLHSELNLSSLELGDSALYFCASRRQGGPGNTIYFGEGSWLTVV.

The chain employs TRBV28 and TRBJ1-1, with 8 bases identical to TRBD1. The CDR3 sequence is 16 residues long. Germline loops: CDR1 MDHEN, CDR2 SYDVKM. The ends lost 2 bases at V and 5 bases at J; junction bases unmatched: 10. The CDR3 bases are TGTGCCAGCAGTTTAACAGGACAGGGATCGGAGACTGAAGCTTTCTTT. Encoded protein: CASSLTGQGSETEAFF.

The chain recombines TRBV6-4 with TRBJ2-7, with D perhaps TRBD1 (6 bases). Germline V gene data show CDR1 as MRHNA and CDR2 as SNTAGT. Trimming cost V 0 bases and J 3 bases, with 9 bases left between them. This CDR3 is built from 14 residues. CDR3 in amino acids: CASSDSYRDYEQYF. CDR3 coding DNA: TGTGCCAGCAGTGACTCGTACAGGGACTACGAGCAGTACTTC.

The chain uses TRBV28 and TRBJ1-2; no reliable D call. Germline V CDR1 and CDR2: MDHEN, SYDVKM. Trimming stripped 8 bases from V and 1 base from J, with 5 bases between. The CDR3 contains 11 residues. CDR3 region: CASGDNYGYTF. DNA of the CDR3: TGTGCCAGCGGAGATAACTATGGCTACACCTTC.

The chain couples TRBV27 to TRBJ2-1, with TRBD2 identical over 13 bases. The V and J ends lost 4 bases and 8 bases, in that order; junction bases with no gene match: 5. Germline V gene sequence: CDR1 MNHEY, CDR2 SMNVEV (reference sequence). This CDR3 is built from 15 residues. The CDR3: CASSSGLAGRDEQFF. As DNA, the CDR3 is TGTGCCAGCAGTTCGGGACTAGCGGGGAGGGATGAGCAGTTCTTC.

The rearrangement uses TRBV29-1 and TRBJ1-1; D is undetermined. Trimming pared 7 bases from V and 0 bases from J, leaving 3 bases between. In germline, CDR1 is SQVTM, CDR2 ANQGSEA. The CDR3 has 10 amino acids. CDR3 DNA sequence: TGCAGCGCCTTGAACACTGAAGCTTTCTTT. Amino acid sequence: CSALNTEAFF. The whole variable domain, filled in from reference TRBV29-1 and TRBJ1-1, reads SAVISQKPSRDICQRGTSLTIQCQVDSQVTMMFWYRQQPGQSLTLIATANQGSEATYESGFVIDKFPISRPNLTFSTLTVSNMSPEDSSIYLCSALNTEAFFGQGTRLTVV.

Points on this clone: This sample includes further DNA sequences coding for the same CDR3. J is TRBJ1-2 and V is TRBV25-1; maybe TRBD1 (6 bases). This CDR3 has 13 residues. Per germline, CDR1 MGHDK and CDR2 SYGVNS. Between the trimmed V and J ends, which lost 5 bases and 6 bases, there was a span of 13 bases. The DNA of the CDR3 is TGTGCCAGCAGTAACGGGCAGGGGCATGGCTACACCTTC. It specifies CASSNGQGHGYTF.

The chain joins TRBV27 to TRBJ2-7, with D possibly being TRBD2 (6 bases). Trimming removed 3 bases at V and 4 bases at J, with 19 bases between. CDR3 length equals 16 residues. Looked up from germline, CDR1 is MNHEY and CDR2 is SMNVEV (reference sequence). CDR3 sequence (DNA): TGTGCCAGCAGTTTTCGTGGGAGGCCCCCCGAATACGAGCAGTACTTC. It yields the protein CASSFRGRPPEYEQYF.

The V gene is TRBV4-1, the J gene TRBJ2-5; D gene uncertain. Trimming removed 0 bases at V and 7 bases at J, with 12 bases between. Germline V lookup: CDR1 MGHRA, CDR2 YSYEKL. CDR3 length: 14 residues. In DNA form, the CDR3 reads TGCGCCAGCAGCCAAGAGCCATCTACGGGGACCCAGTACTTC. This sequence encodes CASSQEPSTGTQYF.

The V call is TRBV18, the J call TRBJ2-7, with no clear D. Trimming took off 1 base at V and 3 bases at J, with 7 bases between the two ends. This CDR3 region has 13 residues. Germline loops: CDR1 KGHSH, CDR2 LQKENI. CDR3 residues: CASSPQEIYEQYF. The DNA of the CDR3 is TGTGCCAGCTCACCACAGGAGATCTACGAGCAGTACTTC.

The chain carries TRBV7-9 and TRBJ2-1; TRBD1 matches at 10 bases. J lost 11 bases, V lost 1 base, and 11 bases had no gene match. This CDR3 comprises 16 residues. Per the germline V gene, CDR1 is SEHNR and CDR2 is FQNEAQ (reference sequence). As DNA, the CDR3 is TGTGCCAGCAGCTTAGTTGAGGCAGGACAGGGGGATAAGCAGTTCTTC. Its translation: CASSLVEAGQGDKQFF. Full variable domain (missing parts from reference TRBV7-9 and TRBJ2-1): DTGVSQNPRHKITKRGQNVTFRCDPISEHNRLYWYRQTLGQGPEFLTYFQNEAQLEKSRLLSDRFSAERPKGSFSTLEIQRTEQGDSAMYLCASSLVEAGQGDKQFFGPGTRLTVL.

The chain links TRBV11-2 to TRBJ1-2; 11 bases agree with TRBD1. The CDR3 covers 15 residues. Germline V CDR1 and CDR2: SGHAT, FQNNGV. After removal of 0 bases from V and 4 bases from J, the junction contained 1 base not matched to a gene. The CDR3 region is CASSLDGTGGYGYTF. DNA of the CDR3: TGTGCCAGCAGCTTAGACGGGACAGGGGGCTATGGCTACACCTTC.

This sequence joins TRBV11-2 and TRBJ2-1; D perhaps matches TRBD2 (6 bases). Trimming shortened V by 1 base and J by 4 bases, and 23 bases separated the two germline ends. The CDR3 covers 19 residues. Germline V gives CDR1 SGHAT, CDR2 FQNNGV. CDR3 loop: CASSLVIGSLVGGYNEQFF. In DNA, the CDR3 is TGTGCCAGCAGCTTAGTCATCGGCTCCCTAGTTGGGGGGTACAATGAGCAGTTCTTC.

The chain combines TRBV4-2 with TRBJ1-2, with D unclear. CDR3 length equals 14 residues. CDR1 LGHNA and CDR2 YNFKEQ come from the germline V gene. V lost 3 bases, J lost 6 bases, and 14 bases lay in between. The CDR3 DNA reads as TGTGCCAGCAGCCACAGATCGGGTGAGGATGGCTACACCTTC. Its translation: CASSHRSGEDGYTF.